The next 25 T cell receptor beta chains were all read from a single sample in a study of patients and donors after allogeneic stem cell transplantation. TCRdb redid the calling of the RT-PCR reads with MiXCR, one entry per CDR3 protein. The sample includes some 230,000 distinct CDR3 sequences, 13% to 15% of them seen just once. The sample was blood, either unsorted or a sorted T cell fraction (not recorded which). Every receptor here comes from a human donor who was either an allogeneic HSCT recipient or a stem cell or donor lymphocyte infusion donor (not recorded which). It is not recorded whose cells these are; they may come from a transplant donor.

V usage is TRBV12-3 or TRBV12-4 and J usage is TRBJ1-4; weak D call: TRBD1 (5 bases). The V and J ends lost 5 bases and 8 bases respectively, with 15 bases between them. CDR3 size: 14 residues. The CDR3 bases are TGTGCCAGCAGTCACCGGGGGACTGGGGAAAAACTGTTTTTT. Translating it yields CASSHRGTGEKLFF.

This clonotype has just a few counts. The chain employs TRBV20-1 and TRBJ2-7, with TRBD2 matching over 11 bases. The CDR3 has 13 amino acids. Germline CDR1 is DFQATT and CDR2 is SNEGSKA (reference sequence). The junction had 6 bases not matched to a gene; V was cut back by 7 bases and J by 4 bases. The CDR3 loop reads CSGALAGVYEQYF. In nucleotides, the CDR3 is TGCAGTGGAGCACTAGCGGGAGTTTACGAGCAGTACTTC.

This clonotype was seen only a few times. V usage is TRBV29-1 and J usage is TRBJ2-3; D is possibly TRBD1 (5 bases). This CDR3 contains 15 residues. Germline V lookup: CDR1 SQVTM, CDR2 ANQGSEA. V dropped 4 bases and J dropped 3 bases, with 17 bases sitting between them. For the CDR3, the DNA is TGCAGCGTTGGCGTAGGGCAGGGCAGGACAGATACGCAGTATTTT. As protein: CSVGVGQGRTDTQYF.

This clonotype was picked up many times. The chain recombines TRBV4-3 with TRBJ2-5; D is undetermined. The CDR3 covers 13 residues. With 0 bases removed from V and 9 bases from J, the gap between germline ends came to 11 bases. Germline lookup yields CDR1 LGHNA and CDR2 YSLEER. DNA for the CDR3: TGCGCCAGCAGCCAAGATCGGGCTCCTCCCCAGTACTTC. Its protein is CASSQDRAPPQYF.

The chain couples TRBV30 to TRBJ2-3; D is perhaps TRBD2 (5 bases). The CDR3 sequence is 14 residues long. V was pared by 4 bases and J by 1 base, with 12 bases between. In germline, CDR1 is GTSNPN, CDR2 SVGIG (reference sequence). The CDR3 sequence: CAWTRRLGTDTQYF. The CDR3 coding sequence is TGTGCCTGGACCAGGAGGCTGGGCACAGATACGCAGTATTTT.

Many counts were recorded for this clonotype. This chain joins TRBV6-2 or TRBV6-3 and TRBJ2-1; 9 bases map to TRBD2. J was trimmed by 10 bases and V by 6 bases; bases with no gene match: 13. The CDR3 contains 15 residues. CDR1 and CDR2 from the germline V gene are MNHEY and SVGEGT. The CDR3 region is CASSSYAGGLGEQFF. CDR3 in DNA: TGTGCCAGCAGCTCCTACGCGGGGGGGCTCGGAGAGCAGTTCTTC.

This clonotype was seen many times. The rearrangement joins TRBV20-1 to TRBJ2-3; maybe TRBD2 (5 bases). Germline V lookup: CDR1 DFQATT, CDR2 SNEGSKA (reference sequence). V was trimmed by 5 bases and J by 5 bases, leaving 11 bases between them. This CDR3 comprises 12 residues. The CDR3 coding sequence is TGCAGTGCTCGGGGTTCGGGAGATACGCAGTATTTT. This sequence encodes CSARGSGDTQYF.

CDR3 amino acids: CASSAGWGETQYF. The CDR3 region has the DNA TGTGCCAGCAGTGCCGGGTGGGGGGAGACCCAGTACTTC. V usage is TRBV2 and J usage is TRBJ2-5; D may correspond to TRBD1 or TRBD2 (5 bases each). This CDR3 is 13 amino acids long. The V gene lost 4 bases and the J gene lost 5 bases, with 11 bases spanning the gap. Germline assignment: CDR1 SNHLY and CDR2 FYNNEI.

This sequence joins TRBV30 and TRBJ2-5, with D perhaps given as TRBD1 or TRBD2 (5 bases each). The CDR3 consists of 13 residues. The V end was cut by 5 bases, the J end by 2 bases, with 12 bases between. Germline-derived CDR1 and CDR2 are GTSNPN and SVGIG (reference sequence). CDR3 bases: TGTGCCTGGGAGAGGGGCAGACAAGAGACCCAGTACTTC. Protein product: CAWERGRQETQYF.

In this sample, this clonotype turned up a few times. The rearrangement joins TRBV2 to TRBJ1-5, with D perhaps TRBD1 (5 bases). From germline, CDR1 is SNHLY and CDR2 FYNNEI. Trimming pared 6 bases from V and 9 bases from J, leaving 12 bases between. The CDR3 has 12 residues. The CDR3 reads CASSFDSGPQHF. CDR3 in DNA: TGTGCCAGCAGCTTTGACAGCGGGCCCCAGCATTTT.

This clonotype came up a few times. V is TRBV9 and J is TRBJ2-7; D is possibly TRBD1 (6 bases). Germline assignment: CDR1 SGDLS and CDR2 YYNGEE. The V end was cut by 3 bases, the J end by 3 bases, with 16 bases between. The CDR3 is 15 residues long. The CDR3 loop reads CASSAFQGPLYEQYF. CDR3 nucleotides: TGTGCCAGCAGCGCATTCCAGGGGCCTCTCTACGAGCAGTACTTC.

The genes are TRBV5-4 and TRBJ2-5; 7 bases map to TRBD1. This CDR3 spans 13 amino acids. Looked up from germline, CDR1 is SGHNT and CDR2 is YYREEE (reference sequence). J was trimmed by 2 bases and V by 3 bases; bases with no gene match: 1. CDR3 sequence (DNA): TGTGCCAGCAGCTCGACAGGGCAAGAGACCCAGTACTTC. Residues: CASSSTGQETQYF.

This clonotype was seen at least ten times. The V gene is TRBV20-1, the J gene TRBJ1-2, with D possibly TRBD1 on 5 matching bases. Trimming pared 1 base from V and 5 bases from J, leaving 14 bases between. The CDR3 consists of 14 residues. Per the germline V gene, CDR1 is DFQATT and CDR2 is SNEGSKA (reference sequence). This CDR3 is CSARVVEAGYGYTF. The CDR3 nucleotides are TGCAGTGCTAGAGTTGTCGAGGCAGGGTATGGCTACACCTTC.

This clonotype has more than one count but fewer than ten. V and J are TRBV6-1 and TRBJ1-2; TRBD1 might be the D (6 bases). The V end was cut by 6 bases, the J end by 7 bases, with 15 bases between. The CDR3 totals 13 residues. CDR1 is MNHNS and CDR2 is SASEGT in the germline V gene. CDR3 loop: CASRLRQESGYTF. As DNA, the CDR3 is TGTGCCAGCAGGCTGAGACAGGAAAGTGGCTACACCTTC.

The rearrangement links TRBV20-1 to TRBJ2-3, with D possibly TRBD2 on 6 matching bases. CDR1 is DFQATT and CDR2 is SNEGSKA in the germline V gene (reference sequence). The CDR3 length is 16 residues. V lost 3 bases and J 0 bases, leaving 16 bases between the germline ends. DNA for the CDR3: TGCAGTGCTAGCAAAGGGGTGGGACTTAGCACAGATACGCAGTATTTT. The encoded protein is CSASKGVGLSTDTQYF.

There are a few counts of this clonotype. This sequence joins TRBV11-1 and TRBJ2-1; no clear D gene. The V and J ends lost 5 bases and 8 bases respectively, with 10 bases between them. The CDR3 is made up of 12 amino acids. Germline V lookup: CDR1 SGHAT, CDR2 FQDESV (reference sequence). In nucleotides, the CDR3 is TGTGCCAGCAGCCGGAGAACCTATGAGCAGTTCTTC. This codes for CASSRRTYEQFF. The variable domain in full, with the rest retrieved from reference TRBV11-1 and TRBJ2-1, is EAEVAQSPRYKITEKSQAVAFWCDPISGHATLYWYRQILGQGPELLVQFQDESVVDDSQLPKDRFSAERLKGVDSTLKIQPAELGDSAMYLCASSRRTYEQFFGPGTRLTVL.

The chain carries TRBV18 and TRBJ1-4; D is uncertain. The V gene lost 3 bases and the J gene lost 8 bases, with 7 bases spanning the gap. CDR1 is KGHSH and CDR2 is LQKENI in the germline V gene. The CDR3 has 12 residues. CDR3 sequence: CASSPILEKLFF. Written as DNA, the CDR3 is TGTGCCAGCTCACCGATCTTAGAAAAACTGTTTTTT. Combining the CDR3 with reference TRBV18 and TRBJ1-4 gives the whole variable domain NAGVMQNPRHLVRRRGQEARLRCSPMKGHSHVYWYRQLPEEGLKFMVYLQKENIIDESGMPKERFSAEFPKEGPSILRIQQVVRGDSAAYFCASSPILEKLFFGSGTQLSVL.

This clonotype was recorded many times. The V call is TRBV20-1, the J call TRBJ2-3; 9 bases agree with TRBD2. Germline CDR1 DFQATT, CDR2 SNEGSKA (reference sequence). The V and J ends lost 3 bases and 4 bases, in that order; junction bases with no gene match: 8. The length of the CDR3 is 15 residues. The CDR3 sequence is CSARPSGVSADTQYF. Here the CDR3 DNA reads TGCAGTGCTAGGCCTAGCGGGGTATCTGCAGATACGCAGTATTTT.

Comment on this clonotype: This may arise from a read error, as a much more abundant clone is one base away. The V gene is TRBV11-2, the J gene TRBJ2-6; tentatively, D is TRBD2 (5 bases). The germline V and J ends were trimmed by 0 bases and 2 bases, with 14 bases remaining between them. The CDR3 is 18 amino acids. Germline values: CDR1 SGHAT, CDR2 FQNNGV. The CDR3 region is CASSLDLWGAAGANVLTF. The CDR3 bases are TGTGCCAGCAGCTTAGATCTATGGGGAGCAGCTGGGGCCAACGTCCTGACTTTC.

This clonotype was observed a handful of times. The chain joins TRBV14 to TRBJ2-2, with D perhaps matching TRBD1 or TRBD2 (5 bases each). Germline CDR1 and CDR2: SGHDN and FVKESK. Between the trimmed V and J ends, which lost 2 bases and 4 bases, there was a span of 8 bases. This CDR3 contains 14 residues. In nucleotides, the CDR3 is TGTGCCAGCAGCCAATTCGGGACCACCGGGGAGCTGTTTTTT. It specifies CASSQFGTTGELFF.

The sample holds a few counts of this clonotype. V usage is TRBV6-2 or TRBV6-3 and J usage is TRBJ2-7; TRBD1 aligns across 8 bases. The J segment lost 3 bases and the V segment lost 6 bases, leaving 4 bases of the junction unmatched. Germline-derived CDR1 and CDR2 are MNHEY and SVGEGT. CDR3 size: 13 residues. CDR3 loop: CASSLGQDYEQYF. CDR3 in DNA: TGTGCCAGCAGCCTGGGACAGGACTACGAGCAGTACTTC.

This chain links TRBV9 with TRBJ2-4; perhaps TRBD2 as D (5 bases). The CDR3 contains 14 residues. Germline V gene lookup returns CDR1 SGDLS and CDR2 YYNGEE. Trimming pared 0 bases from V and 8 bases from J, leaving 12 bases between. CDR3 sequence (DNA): TGTGCCAGCAGCGTAGGAGGGCCCGAAGACATTCAGTACTTC. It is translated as CASSVGGPEDIQYF.

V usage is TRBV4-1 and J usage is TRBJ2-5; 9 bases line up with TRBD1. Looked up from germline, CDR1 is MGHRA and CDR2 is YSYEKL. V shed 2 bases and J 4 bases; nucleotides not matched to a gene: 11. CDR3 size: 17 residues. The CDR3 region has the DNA TGCGCCAGCAGCCAACCTCCCGACAGGGGGATAGCAGAGACCCAGTACTTC. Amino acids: CASSQPPDRGIAETQYF.

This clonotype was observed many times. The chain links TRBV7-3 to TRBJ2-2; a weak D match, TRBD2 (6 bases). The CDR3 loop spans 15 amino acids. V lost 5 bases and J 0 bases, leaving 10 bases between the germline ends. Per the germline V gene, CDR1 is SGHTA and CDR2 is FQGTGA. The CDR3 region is CASSPQRANTGELFF. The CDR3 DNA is TGTGCCAGCAGCCCACAGCGGGCGAACACCGGGGAGCTGTTTTTT.

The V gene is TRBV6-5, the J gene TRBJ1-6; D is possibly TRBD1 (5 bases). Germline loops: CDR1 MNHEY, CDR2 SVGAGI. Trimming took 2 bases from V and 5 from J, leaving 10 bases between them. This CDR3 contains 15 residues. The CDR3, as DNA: TGTGCCAGCAGTTACGCGGGACGGCATAATTCACCCCTCCACTTT. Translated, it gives CASSYAGRHNSPLHF.